Below, 21 T cell receptor beta chains from the same sample are listed, as sequenced in a study of blood T cell repertoires in COVID-19. The protocol was immunoSEQ multiplex PCR, while the TCRdb copy is restricted to in-frame clones and leaves out a portion. The profile shows roughly 700,000 clones, over 80% of them singletons. The sequenced sample was peripheral blood. These receptors were collected from a woman between 18 and 29 years old with acute or convalescent COVID-19.

The J gene is TRBJ2-7, the V gene TRBV10-3, with D possibly being TRBD2 (6 bases). V lost 2 bases and J 12 bases, leaving 14 bases between the germline ends. The CDR3 length is 12 residues. CDR1 ENHRY and CDR2 SYGVKD come from the germline V gene. In DNA form, the CDR3 reads TGTGCCATCAGTGAGGTGGACTACCCGTCGTACTTC. It specifies CAISEVDYPSYF.

The chain employs TRBV7-2 and TRBJ1-5, with D unclear. The CDR3 is 15 residues long. V was cut by 0 bases and J by 3 bases, with 9 bases left in between. Germline assignment: CDR1 SGHTA and CDR2 FQGNSA. Written as DNA, the CDR3 is TGTGCCAGCAGCTTAGCGGGCAGCCTCAATCAGCCCCAGCATTTT. This translates into CASSLAGSLNQPQHF.

This chain connects TRBV9 to TRBJ1-2, with 8 nucleotides matching TRBD1. The CDR3 loop spans 16 amino acids. The ends lost 3 bases at V and 4 bases at J; junction bases unmatched: 11. CDR1 SGDLS and CDR2 YYNGEE come from the germline V gene. The CDR3 reads CASSAQAQGATYGYTF. The CDR3 DNA sequence: TGTGCCAGCAGCGCCCAGGCCCAGGGGGCTACCTATGGCTACACCTTC.

The chain couples TRBV7-9 to TRBJ1-4; TRBD1 might be the D (6 bases). Trimming stripped 5 bases from V and 5 bases from J, with 12 bases between. The CDR3 sequence is 14 residues long. The V gene's germline CDR1 is SEHNR and CDR2 FQNEAQ (reference sequence). The CDR3 nucleotides are TGTGCCAGCAGCCAGCAGGGGCTCAATGAAAAACTGTTTTTT. Translating gives CASSQQGLNEKLFF.

V usage is TRBV5-8 and J usage is TRBJ2-2, with 7 bases lining up with TRBD1. In germline, CDR1 is SGHTS, CDR2 YDEGEE. This CDR3 has 16 residues. The V segment lost 4 bases and the J segment 4 bases; nucleotides outside the gene matches: 10. The CDR3 DNA is TGTGCCAGCAGCCAAGAGTTTAGGGGGCCCACCGGGGAGCTGTTTTTT. Amino acids: CASSQEFRGPTGELFF.

This chain links TRBV18 with TRBJ2-7; TRBD1 is a possible D gene (7 bases). The CDR3 loop spans 14 amino acids. V was shortened by 6 bases and J by 5 bases, with 17 bases between the two germline ends. Looked up from germline, CDR1 is KGHSH and CDR2 is LQKENI. The CDR3 DNA reads as TGTGCCAGCTCTACTCAGGGGGGCTTACACGAGCAGTACTTC. As protein: CASSTQGGLHEQYF.

The chain recombines TRBV21-1 with TRBJ2-2; no check of the table's D call, TRBD1, against the DNA was made. TRBV21-1 is designated a pseudogene. The length of the CDR3 is 16 residues. The CDR3 region is CASRTPGTGEAGELFF. CDR3 sequence (DNA): TGTGCCAGCAGGACTCCGGGGACAGGGGAGGCCGGGGAGCTGTTTTTT.

The chain links TRBV4-1 to TRBJ1-2, with D possibly being TRBD1 (6 bases). Germline CDR1 MGHRA, CDR2 YSYEKL. The CDR3 has 13 amino acids. The V gene lost 4 bases and the J gene lost 7 bases, with 13 bases spanning the gap. CDR3 bases: TGCGCCAGCAGCCTAACAGGGATGGGTGGCTACACCTTC. This sequence encodes CASSLTGMGGYTF.

The chain joins TRBV7-2 to TRBJ2-5; D gene uncertain. The germline V gene has CDR1 SGHTA and CDR2 FQGNSA. This CDR3 comprises 15 residues. Trimming removed 0 bases at V and 1 base at J, with 9 bases between. In DNA, the CDR3 is TGTGCCAGCAGCTTAGCGCCAGCGACCCAAGAGACCCAGTACTTC. Protein: CASSLAPATQETQYF.

J is TRBJ1-4 and V is TRBV6-5, with D uncertain. This CDR3 has 13 amino acids. V was trimmed by 7 bases and J by 6 bases, leaving 12 bases between them. Per the germline V gene, CDR1 is MNHEY and CDR2 is SVGAGI. CDR3 residues: CASTRTRDEKLFF. The CDR3 region has the DNA TGTGCCAGCACTAGAACTCGGGATGAAAAACTGTTTTTT.

This chain joins TRBV11-2 and TRBJ1-2; 7 nucleotides align to TRBD1. The trim removed 4 bases at V and 3 bases at J, leaving 8 bases unmatched. Germline loops: CDR1 SGHAT, CDR2 FQNNGV. The length of the CDR3 is 15 residues. CDR3 coding DNA: TGTGCCAGCAGCTGGAAACAGGGGTGGGACTATGGCTACACCTTC. Protein: CASSWKQGWDYGYTF.

The V gene is TRBV27, the J gene TRBJ1-3, with TRBD1 matching over 8 bases. The CDR3 extends over 15 amino acids. V lost 5 bases to trimming and J lost 2 bases; unmatched junction nucleotides: 5. The germline gives CDR1 MNHEY, CDR2 SMNVEV (reference sequence). CDR3 nucleotide sequence: TGTGCCAGCAGTAGAGGACAGGGAGCTGGAAACACCATATATTTT. Translating it yields CASSRGQGAGNTIYF.

The CDR3 DNA reads TGTGCCACCAGCAGAGTAGGGGGCCGCTATGGCTACACCTTC. Its protein is CATSRVGGRYGYTF. The chain couples TRBV15 to TRBJ1-2; 7 positions agree with TRBD1. CDR1 and CDR2 (germline): LNHNV, YYDKDF (reference sequence). CDR3 length: 14 amino acids. J gave up 4 bases and V 1 base, and 3 bases lay outside the gene matches.

The rearrangement links TRBV5-5 to TRBJ2-5, with D perhaps matching TRBD1 (6 bases). With 0 bases removed from V and 4 bases from J, the gap between germline ends came to 16 bases. Germline assignment: CDR1 SGHKS and CDR2 YYEKEE (reference sequence). CDR3 length: 16 residues. CDR3 in DNA: TGTGCCAGCAGCTTGGCCGCATGGGGGCGAGGAGAGACCCAGTACTTC. Encoded protein: CASSLAAWGRGETQYF.

This clone was counted between two and nine times. Written as DNA, the CDR3 is TGTGCCAGCAGCTTGTTGAGATACGAAGCTTTCTTT. As protein: CASSLLRYEAFF. The gene calls are TRBV5-6 and TRBJ1-1; D unresolved. CDR3 size: 12 residues. The germline V gene encodes CDR1 SGHDT and CDR2 YYEEEE. V lost 1 base and J 8 bases, leaving 9 bases between the germline ends.

This chain joins TRBV25-1 and TRBJ1-1; D may be TRBD1 (5 bases). Germline-derived CDR1 and CDR2 are MGHDK and SYGVNS. This CDR3 spans 12 amino acids. The germline V and J ends were trimmed by 6 bases and 11 bases, with 16 bases remaining between them. The CDR3 DNA is TGTGCCAGCAGAACAGGAGATGTTTCTGCTTTCTTT. This sequence encodes CASRTGDVSAFF.

This clone was detected only once. V is TRBV10-3 and J is TRBJ1-2, with a weak D call TRBD1 (5 bases). The CDR3 covers 16 residues. Germline V gene lookup returns CDR1 ENHRY and CDR2 SYGVKD. The V end lost 4 bases, the J end lost 8 bases, and 23 bases lay between the germline ends. The CDR3 coding sequence is TGTGCCATCAGTGTCTGGCAGGGAAGTACTATGTTCGGCTACACCTTC. Its protein is CAISVWQGSTMFGYTF.

J is TRBJ1-2 and V is TRBV19; tentative D call: TRBD1 (6 bases). From germline, CDR1 is LNHDA and CDR2 SQIVND (reference sequence). Trimming took off 3 bases at V and 6 bases at J, with 17 bases between the two ends. The length of the CDR3 is 15 residues. The CDR3 sequence: CASSISFGQPNGYTF. The CDR3 DNA is TGTGCCAGTAGTATTAGTTTCGGACAGCCGAATGGCTACACCTTC. The whole variable domain, remainder taken from reference TRBV19 and TRBJ1-2, is DGGITQSPKYLFRKEGQNVTLSCEQNLNHDAMYWYRQDPGQGLRLIYYSQIVNDFQKGDIAEGYSVSREKKESFPLTVTSAQKNPTAFYLCASSISFGQPNGYTFGSGTRLTVV.

The chain recombines TRBV4-1 with TRBJ1-5; TRBD1 aligns across 8 bases. The V segment lost 1 base and the J segment 5 bases; nucleotides outside the gene matches: 13. The CDR3 is made up of 18 amino acids. Germline assignment: CDR1 MGHRA and CDR2 YSYEKL. The DNA of the CDR3 is TGCGCCAGCAGCCAAGGAAAACTACTAGACAGGGGAGATCAGCCCCAGCATTTT. Protein product: CASSQGKLLDRGDQPQHF.

This chain connects TRBV11-2 to TRBJ1-1; 10 bases agree with TRBD1. With V trimmed by 0 bases and J by 5 bases, 3 bases remained unmatched. The length of the CDR3 is 15 residues. Germline V lookup: CDR1 SGHAT, CDR2 FQNNGV. Here the CDR3 DNA reads TGTGCCAGCAGCTTAGAGGGACAGGGGATAACTGAAGCTTTCTTT. This codes for CASSLEGQGITEAFF.

The chain couples TRBV10-3 to TRBJ1-2; D not resolved. The CDR3 extends over 15 amino acids. V lost 3 bases and J lost 1, with 12 bases in between. The germline CDR1 and CDR2 sequences are ENHRY and SYGVKD. The CDR3 region has the DNA TGTGCCATCAGTGATGGAGGAGACCTTAACTATGGCTACACCTTC. Encoded protein: CAISDGGDLNYGYTF.